The 20 T cell receptor beta chains listed next were all sequenced from one sample in a study of CD8 T cells in ankylosing spondylitis. Overall study results and limits: One TCR beta motif, made up of 7 or 8 highly homologous variants, appeared characteristic of ankylosing spondylitis blood.

Via MiXCR, TCRdb re-called the 5' RACE reads, giving one row per CDR3 protein. Altogether 800,000 to 900,000 distinct CDR3 sequences are present, approximately 10% being singletons, with the ten largest covering roughly 0.51%. For these TCRs, the target antigens are not known. The sequenced sample was blood, either unsorted or a sorted T cell fraction (not recorded which). The receptors were gathered from a male donor with ankylosing spondylitis.

In its sample, this clonotype was seen many times. The genes are TRBV29-1 and TRBJ2-1; 8 positions match TRBD2. J gave up 3 bases and V 6 bases, and 7 bases lay outside the gene matches. This CDR3 is 14 amino acids long. Germline loops: CDR1 SQVTM, CDR2 ANQGSEA. In DNA form, the CDR3 reads TGCAGCGTCGGCGAGGGACTAGTCTACAATGAGCAGTTCTTC. This translates into CSVGEGLVYNEQFF.

This clonotype was seen a few times. This chain connects TRBV20-1 to TRBJ2-4; 7 bases line up with TRBD2. Germline CDR1 DFQATT, CDR2 SNEGSKA (reference sequence). The CDR3 covers 15 residues. The ends lost 5 bases at V and 0 bases at J; junction bases unmatched: 7. The CDR3 sequence: CSAPGTTLAKNIQYF. In nucleotides, the CDR3 is TGCAGTGCTCCCGGGACTACATTAGCCAAAAACATTCAGTACTTC.

This chain uses TRBV20-1 with TRBJ1-6; possibly TRBD1 for D (5 bases). This CDR3 is 16 amino acids long. Germline V gene lookup returns CDR1 DFQATT and CDR2 SNEGSKA (reference sequence). V was pared by 5 bases and J by 10 bases, with 24 bases between. The chain's CDR3 is CSAPGRESYLGSPLHF. The CDR3 DNA reads as TGCAGTGCTCCGGGCAGGGAGTCCTATCTGGGGTCACCCCTCCACTTT.

This clonotype was seen only a few times. The chain couples TRBV10-3 to TRBJ2-1; TRBD1 agrees at 10 bases. CDR1 and CDR2 from the germline V gene are ENHRY and SYGVKD. The CDR3 has 15 residues. The J segment lost 8 bases and the V segment lost 11 bases, leaving 15 bases of the junction unmatched. CDR3 loop: CAANPGTGAGDEQFF. DNA of the CDR3: TGTGCCGCAAACCCCGGGACAGGGGCGGGTGATGAGCAGTTCTTC.

The chain combines TRBV6-2 or TRBV6-3 with TRBJ2-2; no definite D call. Germline V gene sequence: CDR1 MNHEY, CDR2 SVGEGT. Trimming took 7 bases from V and 7 from J, leaving 13 bases between them. This CDR3 is built from 13 residues. The CDR3, as DNA: TGTGCCAGCACGCCCCCATGGGACGGGGAGCTGTTTTTT. It specifies CASTPPWDGELFF.

There are a few counts of this clonotype. The chain uses TRBV20-1 and TRBJ2-3; D assignment may be TRBD1 or TRBD2 (6 bases each). The germline V and J ends were trimmed by 6 bases and 2 bases, with 18 bases remaining between them. The germline gives CDR1 DFQATT, CDR2 SNEGSKA (reference sequence). The CDR3 sequence is 15 residues long. CDR3 sequence (DNA): TGCAGTGCCCTAGGGGGGCAGGGGAACACAGATACGCAGTATTTT. Residues: CSALGGQGNTDTQYF.

This clonotype has only a few counts. This chain links TRBV20-1 with TRBJ1-5; TRBD1 might be the D (6 bases). Trimming removed 1 base from V and 6 bases from J, with 16 bases in between. Germline V gene data show CDR1 as DFQATT and CDR2 as SNEGSKA (reference sequence). This CDR3 is 15 amino acids long. The CDR3: CSARVTWGGSQPQHF. The CDR3, as DNA: TGCAGTGCTAGAGTTACGTGGGGGGGCAGTCAGCCCCAGCATTTT.

This clonotype has a count of ten or more. The chain links TRBV25-1 to TRBJ2-5, with 13 nucleotides matching TRBD2. The CDR3 loop spans 18 amino acids. Germline V gene sequence: CDR1 MGHDK, CDR2 SYGVNS. Trimming removed 4 bases from V and 4 bases from J; junction bases left unmatched: 12. The CDR3 region is CASSVAPQLAGGVETQYF. The CDR3 nucleotides read TGTGCCAGCAGTGTAGCTCCCCAACTAGCGGGAGGGGTAGAGACCCAGTACTTC.

The rearrangement links TRBV9 to TRBJ2-5; D gene uncertain. Between the trimmed V and J ends, which lost 0 bases and 4 bases, there was a span of 13 bases. The length of the CDR3 is 15 residues. CDR1 and CDR2 (germline): SGDLS, YYNGEE. CDR3 protein: CASSVGSVRLETQYF. Written as DNA, the CDR3 is TGTGCCAGCAGCGTAGGTTCGGTCAGATTAGAGACCCAGTACTTC.

In its sample, this clonotype was seen many times. The CDR3 coding sequence is TGCAGCGTTGGAGTAAGGGGGCCGAACACCGGGGAGCTGTTTTTT. It specifies CSVGVRGPNTGELFF. J is TRBJ2-2 and V is TRBV29-1, with TRBD1 matching over 7 bases. V dropped 4 bases and J dropped 0; count of bases not matched to a gene: 5. Germline V gene data show CDR1 as SQVTM and CDR2 as ANQGSEA. This CDR3 has 15 amino acids.

There are a few counts of this clonotype. The V gene is TRBV12-3 or TRBV12-4, the J gene TRBJ2-5; 7 nucleotides line up with TRBD1. This CDR3 spans 14 amino acids. J gave up 0 bases and V 7 bases, and 5 bases lay outside the gene matches. In nucleotides, the CDR3 is TGTGCCAGCACTCAGGGGGTCCACCAAGAGACCCAGTACTTC. Translation: CASTQGVHQETQYF.

This clonotype was picked up many times. V usage is TRBV28 and J usage is TRBJ1-1; the D gene is possibly TRBD1 (5 bases). V gave up 4 bases and J gave up 0 bases, with 9 bases separating them. This CDR3 is 14 amino acids long. Germline loops: CDR1 MDHEN, CDR2 SYDVKM. The CDR3 sequence: CASSSGRVNTEAFF. The CDR3 region has the DNA TGTGCCAGCAGTTCGGGACGGGTGAACACTGAAGCTTTCTTT.

This clonotype was recorded many times. V gene TRBV10-3 combines with J gene TRBJ2-3, with a possible D match to TRBD2 (5 bases). The germline CDR1 and CDR2 sequences are ENHRY and SYGVKD. The CDR3 spans 15 residues. The germline V and J ends were trimmed by 8 bases and 3 bases, with 18 bases remaining between them. The CDR3 reads CAIGRLTTKTDTQYF. CDR3 nucleotide sequence: TGTGCCATCGGGAGACTAACCACAAAAACAGATACGCAGTATTTT.

This clonotype was detected a few times. The J gene is TRBJ1-2, the V gene TRBV6-1; D possibly corresponds to TRBD1 (5 bases). V lost 6 bases, J lost 2 bases, and 16 bases lay in between. Germline assignment: CDR1 MNHNS and CDR2 SASEGT. The CDR3 is 15 amino acids. CDR3: CASRRSGAGNYGYTF. The CDR3 DNA is TGTGCCAGCAGACGGTCCGGGGCAGGAAACTATGGCTACACCTTC.

This clonotype was detected a few times. CDR3 sequence reads: CASRRDLAGSDTQYF. Written as DNA, the CDR3 is TGTGCCAGCAGGCGCGATCTAGCGGGATCAGATACGCAGTATTTT. This rearrangement joins TRBV6-1 to TRBJ2-3; 9 bases align to TRBD2. The germline CDR1 and CDR2 sequences are MNHNS and SASEGT. The V and J ends lost 6 bases and 4 bases, in that order; junction bases with no gene match: 8. The CDR3 is 15 amino acids.

In this sample, this clonotype turned up a few times. In DNA form, the CDR3 reads TGTGCCAGCAGCCAACCAAGCGGGAGGGGTGAGACCCAGTACTTC. This translates into CASSQPSGRGETQYF. This chain uses TRBV7-9 with TRBJ2-5; 10 nucleotides align to TRBD2. V was pared by 5 bases and J by 5 bases, with 8 bases of the junction left unmatched. Germline-derived CDR1 and CDR2 are SEHNR and FQNEAQ (reference sequence). This CDR3 has 15 residues.

This clonotype has more than one count but fewer than ten. The V and J genes are TRBV7-6 and TRBJ2-5, with D possibly called TRBD1 or TRBD2 (6 bases each). Germline V lookup: CDR1 SGHVS, CDR2 FNYEAQ. The CDR3 runs 17 residues. Trimming took 2 bases from V and 5 from J, leaving 21 bases between them. CDR3 residues: CASSLKPGDSFGETQYF. CDR3 nucleotides: TGTGCCAGCAGCTTAAAGCCAGGGGACTCCTTTGGGGAGACCCAGTACTTC.

This clonotype was observed a handful of times. J is TRBJ2-7 and V is TRBV7-2; 7 bases align to TRBD1. The germline CDR1 and CDR2 sequences are SGHTA and FQGNSA. V shed 1 base and J 4 bases; nucleotides not matched to a gene: 4. CDR3 length: 14 amino acids. CDR3 sequence: CASSLEGARYEQYF. The CDR3 DNA sequence: TGTGCCAGCAGCTTAGAGGGGGCGCGGTACGAGCAGTACTTC.

The chain recombines TRBV29-1 with TRBJ1-1; tentatively, D is TRBD1 (6 bases). Germline V CDR1 and CDR2: SQVTM, ANQGSEA. The CDR3 consists of 14 residues. V was pared by 7 bases and J by 2 bases, with 17 bases between. The CDR3 coding sequence is TGCAGCGCCGGGGGGGGGGCGTCCAACACTGAAGCTTTCTTT. This sequence encodes CSAGGGASNTEAFF.

This clonotype has only a few counts. The rearrangement joins TRBV29-1 to TRBJ2-7, with 7 bases aligning to TRBD1. This CDR3 is 13 amino acids long. Unmatched junction bases numbered 10, after V lost 5 bases and J lost 6 bases. CDR1 and CDR2 (germline): SQVTM, ANQGSEA. CDR3 nucleotide sequence: TGCAGCGTTTCCCGACAGGGTCCTATCGAGCAGTACTTC. Its protein product is CSVSRQGPIEQYF.